The T cell receptor beta chain under discussion was sequenced for a study of cytomegalovirus exposure and HLA in healthy donors. Overall study findings and caveats: Most sequenced TCRs were rare (though some public TCRs occurred in many donors).

Remarks on this clone: Antigen specificity is unknown.

The V gene end was trimmed by 10 bases and the J gene end by 4 bases; junction bases not matched to a gene: 9. This CDR3 region has 13 residues. In germline, CDR1 is LNHDA, CDR2 SQIVND (reference sequence). The study ran its PCR with 60 Vbeta and 13 Jbeta primers. Repertoires were generated with immunoSEQ multiplex PCR, while TCRdb's copy carries only in-frame clones and drops some. The sample lists roughly 130,000 clones, 80% occurring once. The chain employs TRBV19 and TRBJ1-2; 7 nucleotides agree with TRBD1. Material: PBMCs. This TCR was sampled from a young man in good health and CMV-seronegative. Here the CDR3 reads CATYRGLAYGYTF. CDR3 DNA sequence: TGTGCCACTTACAGGGGTCTGGCCTATGGCTACACCTTC.